Listed below are T cell receptor beta chains from one sample, sequenced in a study of brain T cells in children with intractable seizures. Profiled with immunoSEQ multiplex PCR; TCRdb holds only in-frame clones, not every one. This table holds hundreds of thousands of clones, about 93% found once. Sequenced material: peripheral blood, taken more than 4 months after surgery. These receptors came from a boy under two years old with tuberous sclerosis and intractable seizures. CDR3s include the opening cysteine and the closing phenylalanine or tryptophan. The D gene is left open where the match is weak. Clone size is stated in some rows and not others, as once, few, many or a class when expanded.

J	size	D	V	CDR3	DNA
TRBJ1-2	-	-	TRBV15	CATSRERDFGYTF	TGTGCCACCAGCAGAGAACGAGATTTTGGCTACACCTTC
TRBJ1-2	-	TRBD1	TRBV20-1	CSASPRTGLYGYTF	TGCAGTGCTAGTCCCCGGACAGGCCTCTATGGCTACACCTTC
TRBJ2-3	-	-	TRBV18	CASSPENTQYF	TGTGCCAGCTCGCCCGAGAATACGCAGTATTTT
TRBJ1-2	-	-	TRBV6-1	CASSDLSRYGYTF	TGTGCCAGCAGTGACCTTAGTAGATATGGCTACACCTTC
TRBJ1-5	-	-	TRBV6-5	CASSWGTTWPQHF	TGTGCCAGCAGTTGGGGGACTACGTGGCCCCAGCATTTT
TRBJ1-2	-	-	TRBV6-1	CASSDRAFGGYTF	TGTGCCAGCAGTGACAGGGCTTTCGGTGGCTACACCTTC
TRBJ1-4	-	-	TRBV5-4	CASSRDLNEKLFF	TGTGCCAGCAGCCGGGATCTGAATGAAAAACTGTTTTTT
TRBJ2-1	-	-	TRBV6-4	CASSDSEGRIYQEQFF	TGTGCCAGCAGTGACTCAGAGGGGCGAATATATCAAGAGCAGTTCTTC
TRBJ2-5	-	TRBD2	TRBV5-4	CASSSGVGGSETQYF	TGTGCCAGCAGCTCGGGCGTGGGGGGGTCGGAGACCCAGTACTTC
TRBJ1-2	few	TRBD1	TRBV4-1	CASSQTTGVYGYTF	TGCGCCAGCAGCCAGACGACAGGGGTCTATGGCTACACCTTC
TRBJ2-1	-	-	TRBV9	CASSVYYNNEQFF	TGTGCCAGCAGCGTATACTACAACAATGAGCAGTTCTTC
TRBJ1-1	-	-	TRBV5-1	CASSFGAGSEAFF	TGCGCCAGCAGCTTTGGGGCCGGATCTGAAGCTTTCTTT
TRBJ2-7	once	-	TRBV5-1	CASSLFIGGQDREQYF	TGCGCCAGCAGCTTGTTTATCGGGGGCCAGGATAGGGAGCAGTACTTC
TRBJ2-3	-	TRBD2	TRBV7-2	CASSLNPSGSFTDTQYF	TGTGCCAGCAGCTTAAACCCTAGCGGGAGTTTCACAGATACGCAGTATTTT
TRBJ2-7	once	-	TRBV24-1	CATSDLRGNEQYF	TGTGCCACCAGTGACCTAAGGGGAAACGAGCAGTACTTC
TRBJ1-1	-	-	TRBV29-1	CSVEVQGLAFF	TGCAGCGTTGAAGTCCAGGGACTCGCTTTCTTT
TRBJ2-3	-	-	TRBV25-1	CASHEPSSSTDTQYF	TGTGCCAGCCACGAACCGAGTTCTAGCACAGATACGCAGTATTTT
TRBJ1-5	-	-	TRBV2	CASSGRADSNQPQHF	TGTGCCAGCAGTGGCCGGGCAGATAGCAATCAGCCCCAGCATTTT
TRBJ2-3	-	-	TRBV5-1	CASSLVAPPYF	TGCGCCAGCAGCTTGGTGGCCCCTCCGTATTTT
TRBJ2-7	-	TRBD1	TRBV29-1	CSVEDRSSYEQYF	TGCAGCGTTGAGGACAGGAGCTCCTACGAGCAGTACTTC
TRBJ1-1	-	-	TRBV19	CASSIDRTGSEAFF	TGTGCCAGTAGTATAGATCGTACAGGGTCAGAGGCTTTCTTT
TRBJ2-7	once	-	TRBV11-2	CASSPRLRDPRAYEQYF	TGTGCCAGCAGCCCTCGACTCCGGGACCCGAGAGCCTACGAGCAGTACTTC
TRBJ1-1	-	-	TRBV20-1	CSASLWEAFF	TGCAGTGCTAGTTTATGGGAAGCTTTCTTT
TRBJ1-2	-	TRBD1	TRBV5-1	CASSPDRDGYTF	TGCGCCAGCAGTCCTGACAGGGACGGCTACACCTTC
TRBJ1-2	once	-	TRBV10-3	CAISDSAANYGYTF	TGTGCCATCAGTGATTCGGCAGCTAACTATGGCTACACCTTC
TRBJ1-2	-	-	TRBV24-1	CATSDPGQVGYTF	TGTGCCACCAGTGACCCCGGCCAAGTCGGCTACACCTTC
TRBJ1-2	-	-	TRBV7-9	CASSFWRGAGGYTF	TGTGCCAGCAGCTTTTGGCGGGGCGCCGGTGGCTACACCTTC
TRBJ2-7	-	TRBD1	TRBV19	CASSQTGQVYEQYF	TGTGCCAGTAGCCAGACGGGACAGGTTTACGAGCAGTACTTC
TRBJ1-1	-	-	TRBV30	CAWRKKVWAEAFF	TGTGCCTGGAGGAAAAAGGTATGGGCTGAAGCTTTCTTT
TRBJ1-6	-	-	TRBV18	CASSPAGTSSSPLHF	TGTGCCAGCTCACCGGCGGGGACTTCGAGTTCACCCCTCCACTTT
TRBJ1-3	-	-	TRBV7-6	CASSPQVGGEAGNTIYF	TGTGCCAGCAGCCCCCAGGTGGGGGGAGAAGCTGGAAACACCATATATTTT
TRBJ2-3	-	-	TRBV24-1	CATSDLQDLRDTQYF	TGTGCCACCAGTGATCTCCAGGACCTGAGGGATACGCAGTATTTT
TRBJ2-1	-	-	TRBV20-1	CSASNLNEQFF	TGCAGTGCTAGTAATCTAAATGAGCAGTTCTTC
TRBJ1-1	-	-	TRBV9	CASSETGLNTEAFF	TGTGCCAGCAGCGAGACAGGACTGAACACTGAAGCTTTCTTT
TRBJ2-1	-	-	TRBV19	CASSPSYNEQFF	TGTGCCAGTAGTCCGTCGTACAATGAGCAGTTCTTC
TRBJ1-1	-	TRBD1	TRBV7-8	CASSLSGGTFNTEAFF	TGTGCCAGCAGCTTATCAGGGGGAACCTTTAACACTGAAGCTTTCTTT
TRBJ1-3	few	-	TRBV29-1	CSVEDTTGNTIYF	TGCAGCGTTGAAGACACTACGGGAAACACCATATATTTT
TRBJ2-7	-	TRBD2	TRBV7-9	CASSLAQASGFYEQYF	TGTGCCAGCAGCTTAGCGCAGGCTAGCGGGTTCTACGAGCAGTACTTC
TRBJ2-1	-	-	TRBV11-3	CASSFAGFSYNEQFF	TGTGCCAGCAGCTTTGCCGGGTTCTCCTACAATGAGCAGTTCTTC
TRBJ2-7	-	-	TRBV14	CASSQRIGPYEQYF	TGTGCCAGCAGCCAACGTATCGGACCCTACGAGCAGTACTTC
TRBJ1-1	once	-	TRBV5-1	CASSLGTGLNTEAFF	TGCGCCAGCAGCTTGGGGACGGGATTGAACACTGAAGCTTTCTTT
TRBJ2-4	-	-	TRBV19	CASSIESTSIQYF	TGTGCCAGTAGTATAGAGTCTACCAGCATTCAGTACTTC
TRBJ2-5	-	-	TRBV25-1	CASSGQSAGQETQYF	TGTGCCAGCAGTGGCCAATCAGCGGGCCAAGAGACCCAGTACTTC
TRBJ2-2	-	TRBD2	TRBV2	CASGLAGGSGELFF	TGTGCCAGCGGCCTAGCGGGTGGGTCCGGGGAGCTGTTTTTT